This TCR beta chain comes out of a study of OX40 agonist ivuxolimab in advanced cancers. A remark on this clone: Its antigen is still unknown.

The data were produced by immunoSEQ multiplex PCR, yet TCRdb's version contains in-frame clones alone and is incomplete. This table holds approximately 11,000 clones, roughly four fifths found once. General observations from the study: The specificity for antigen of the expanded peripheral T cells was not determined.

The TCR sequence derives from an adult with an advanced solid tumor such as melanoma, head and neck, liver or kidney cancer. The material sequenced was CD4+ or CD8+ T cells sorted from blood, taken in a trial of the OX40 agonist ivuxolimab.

This CDR3 is CASSPRDRNTQETQYF. The CDR3 DNA follows: TGTGCCAGCAGCCCACGAGACAGGAACACCCAAGAGACCCAGTACTTC. The chain carries TRBV4-2 and TRBJ2-5; perhaps TRBD1 as D (6 bases). From germline, CDR1 is LGHNA and CDR2 YNFKEQ. This CDR3 is 16 amino acids long. V was pared by 4 bases and J by 1 base, with 16 bases between.